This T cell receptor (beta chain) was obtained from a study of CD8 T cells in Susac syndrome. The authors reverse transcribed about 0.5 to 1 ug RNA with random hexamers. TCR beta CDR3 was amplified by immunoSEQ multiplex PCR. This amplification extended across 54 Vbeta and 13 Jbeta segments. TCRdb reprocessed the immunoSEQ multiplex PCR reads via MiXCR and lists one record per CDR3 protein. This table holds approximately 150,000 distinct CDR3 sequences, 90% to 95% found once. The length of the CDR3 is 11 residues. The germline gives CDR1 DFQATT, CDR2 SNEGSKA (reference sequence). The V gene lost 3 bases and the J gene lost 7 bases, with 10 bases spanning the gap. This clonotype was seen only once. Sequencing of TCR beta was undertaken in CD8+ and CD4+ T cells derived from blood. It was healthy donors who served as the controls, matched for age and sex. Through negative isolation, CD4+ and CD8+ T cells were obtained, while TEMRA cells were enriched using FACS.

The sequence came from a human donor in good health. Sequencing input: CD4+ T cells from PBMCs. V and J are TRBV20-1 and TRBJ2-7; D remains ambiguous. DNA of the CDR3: TGCAGTGCTAGGCCTCTTAGAGAGCAGTACTTC. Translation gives CSARPLREQYF.